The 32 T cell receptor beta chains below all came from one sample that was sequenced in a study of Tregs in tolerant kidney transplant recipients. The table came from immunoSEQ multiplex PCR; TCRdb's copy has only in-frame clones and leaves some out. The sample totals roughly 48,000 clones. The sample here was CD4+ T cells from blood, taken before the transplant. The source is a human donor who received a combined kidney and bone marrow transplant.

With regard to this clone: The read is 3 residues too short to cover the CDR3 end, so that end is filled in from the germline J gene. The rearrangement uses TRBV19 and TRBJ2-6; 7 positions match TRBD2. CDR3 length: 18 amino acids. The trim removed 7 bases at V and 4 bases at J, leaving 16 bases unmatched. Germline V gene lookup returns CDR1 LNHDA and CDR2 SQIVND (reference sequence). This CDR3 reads CASNSGEGTSLGANVLTF. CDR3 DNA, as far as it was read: TGTGCCAGTAACTCGGGGGAGGGTACCTCCCTCGGGGCCAACGTC.

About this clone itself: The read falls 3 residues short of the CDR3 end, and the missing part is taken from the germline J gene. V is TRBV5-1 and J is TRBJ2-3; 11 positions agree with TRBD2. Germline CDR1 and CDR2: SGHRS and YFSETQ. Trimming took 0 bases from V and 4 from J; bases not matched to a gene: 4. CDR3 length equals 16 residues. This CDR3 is CASSLALLAGADTQYF. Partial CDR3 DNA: TGCGCCAGCAGCTTGGCCTTACTAGCGGGAGCAGATACG.

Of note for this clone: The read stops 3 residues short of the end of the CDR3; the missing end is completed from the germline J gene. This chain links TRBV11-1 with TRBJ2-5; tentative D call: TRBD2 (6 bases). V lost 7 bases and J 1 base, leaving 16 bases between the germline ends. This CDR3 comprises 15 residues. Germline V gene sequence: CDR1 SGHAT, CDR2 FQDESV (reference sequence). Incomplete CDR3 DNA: TGTGCCAGCACCGAGGCCGGGGGAGCCCAAGAGACC. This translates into CASTEAGGAQET. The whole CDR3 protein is CASTEAGGAQETQYF. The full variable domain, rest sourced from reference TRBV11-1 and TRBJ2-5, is EAEVAQSPRYKITEKSQAVAFWCDPISGHATLYWYRQILGQGPELLVQFQDESVVDDSQLPKDRFSAERLKGVDSTLKIQPAELGDSAMYLCASTEAGGAQETQYFGPGTRLLVL.

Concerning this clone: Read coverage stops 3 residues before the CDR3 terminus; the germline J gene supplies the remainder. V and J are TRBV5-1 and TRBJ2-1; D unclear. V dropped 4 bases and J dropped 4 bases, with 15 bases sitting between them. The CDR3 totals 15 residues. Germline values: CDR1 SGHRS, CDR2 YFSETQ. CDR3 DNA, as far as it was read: TGCGCCAGCAGCGACGACAAGTCATTTTACAATGAG. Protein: CASSDDKSFYNE. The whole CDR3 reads CASSDDKSFYNEQFF.

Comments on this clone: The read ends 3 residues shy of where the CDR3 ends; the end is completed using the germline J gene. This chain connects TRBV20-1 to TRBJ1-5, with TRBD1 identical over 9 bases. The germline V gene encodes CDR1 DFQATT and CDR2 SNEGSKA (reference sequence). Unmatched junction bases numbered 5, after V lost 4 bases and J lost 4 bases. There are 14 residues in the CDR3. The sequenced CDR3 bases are TGCAGTGCTACAACCGGGACAGGGAATCAGCCC. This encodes CSATTGTGNQP. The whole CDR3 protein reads CSATTGTGNQPQHF.

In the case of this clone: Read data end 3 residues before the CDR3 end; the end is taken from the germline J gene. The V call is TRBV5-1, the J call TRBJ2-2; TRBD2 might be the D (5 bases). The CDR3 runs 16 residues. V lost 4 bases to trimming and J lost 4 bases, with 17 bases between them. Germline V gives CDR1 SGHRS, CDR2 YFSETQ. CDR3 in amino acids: CASSRPTGRGTGELFF. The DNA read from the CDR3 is TGCGCCAGCAGCAGGCCTACTGGCCGGGGCACCGGGGAG.

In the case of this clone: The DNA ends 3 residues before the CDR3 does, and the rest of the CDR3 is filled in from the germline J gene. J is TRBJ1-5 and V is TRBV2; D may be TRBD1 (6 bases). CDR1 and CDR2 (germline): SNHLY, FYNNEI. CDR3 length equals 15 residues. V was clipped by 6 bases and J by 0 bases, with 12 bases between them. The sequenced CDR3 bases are TGTGCCAGCAGGACCGGGACAAATAGCAATCAGCCC. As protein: CASRTGTNSNQP. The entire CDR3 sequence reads CASRTGTNSNQPQHF. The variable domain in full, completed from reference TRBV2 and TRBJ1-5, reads EPEVTQTPSHQVTQMGQEVILRCVPISNHLYFYWYRQILGQKVEFLVSFYNNEISEKSEIFDDQFSVERPDGSNFTLKIRSTKLEDSAMYFCASRTGTNSNQPQHFGDGTRLSIL.

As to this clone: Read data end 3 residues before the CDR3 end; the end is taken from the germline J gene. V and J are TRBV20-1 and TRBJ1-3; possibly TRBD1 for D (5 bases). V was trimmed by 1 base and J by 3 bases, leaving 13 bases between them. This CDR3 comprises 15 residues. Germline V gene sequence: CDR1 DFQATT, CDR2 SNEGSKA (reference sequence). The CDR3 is CSARAAGASGNTIYF. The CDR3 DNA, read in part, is TGCAGTGCTAGAGCGGCTGGGGCGAGTGGAAACACC.

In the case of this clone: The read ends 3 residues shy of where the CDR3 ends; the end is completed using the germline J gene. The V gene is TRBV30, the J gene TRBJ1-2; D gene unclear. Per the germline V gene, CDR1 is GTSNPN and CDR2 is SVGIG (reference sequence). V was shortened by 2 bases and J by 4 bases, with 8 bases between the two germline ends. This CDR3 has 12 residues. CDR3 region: CAWSIRGYGYTF. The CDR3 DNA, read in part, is TGTGCCTGGAGTATCCGGGGCTATGGC.

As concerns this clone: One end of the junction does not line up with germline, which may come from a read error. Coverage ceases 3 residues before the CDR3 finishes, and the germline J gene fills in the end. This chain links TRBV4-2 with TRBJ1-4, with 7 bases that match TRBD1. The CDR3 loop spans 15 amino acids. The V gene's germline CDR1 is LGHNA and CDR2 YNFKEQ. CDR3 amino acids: CASSHRTGANEKLFF. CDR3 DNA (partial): TGCGCCAGCAGCCACAGGACAGGAGCTAATGAAAAA.

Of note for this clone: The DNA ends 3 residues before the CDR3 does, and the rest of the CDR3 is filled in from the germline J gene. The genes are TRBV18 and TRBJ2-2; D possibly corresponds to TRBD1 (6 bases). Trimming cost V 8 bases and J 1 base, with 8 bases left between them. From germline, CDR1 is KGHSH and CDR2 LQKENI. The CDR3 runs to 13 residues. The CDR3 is CASRGKNTGELFF. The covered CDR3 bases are TGTGCCAGCAGGGGGAAGAACACCGGGGAG.

Here the CDR3 reads CASNRQGRFYEQYF. The sequenced CDR3 bases are TGCGCCAGCAATAGGCAGGGTAGGTTCTACGAG. This chain uses TRBV10-1 with TRBJ2-7; TRBD1 might be the D (5 bases). Coverage ceases 3 residues before the CDR3 finishes, and the germline J gene fills in the end. CDR3 length: 14 residues. Germline CDR1 reads WNHNN; CDR2 reads SYGVQD (reference sequence). Trimming cost V 7 bases and J 3 bases, with 16 bases left between them.

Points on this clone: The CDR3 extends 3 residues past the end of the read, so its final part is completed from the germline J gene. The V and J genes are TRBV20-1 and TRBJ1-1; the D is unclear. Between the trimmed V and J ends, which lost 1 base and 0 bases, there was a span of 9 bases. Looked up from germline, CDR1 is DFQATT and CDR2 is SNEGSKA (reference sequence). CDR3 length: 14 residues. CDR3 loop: CSARGPEMNTEAFF. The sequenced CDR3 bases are TGCAGTGCTAGAGGGCCAGAAATGAACACTGAA.

The CDR3 DNA, read in part, is TGTGCCAGCAGCAGGGACATCCGTGAG. Translating gives CASSRDIRE. The full CDR3 sequence reads CASSRDIREQFF. V gene TRBV2 combines with J gene TRBJ2-1, with D possibly being TRBD1 (6 bases). The read finishes 3 residues shy of the CDR3 end, and the germline J gene is used to complete it. The CDR3 consists of 12 residues. The V end lost 6 bases, the J end lost 9 bases, and 12 bases lay between the germline ends. Germline V CDR1 and CDR2: SNHLY, FYNNEI.

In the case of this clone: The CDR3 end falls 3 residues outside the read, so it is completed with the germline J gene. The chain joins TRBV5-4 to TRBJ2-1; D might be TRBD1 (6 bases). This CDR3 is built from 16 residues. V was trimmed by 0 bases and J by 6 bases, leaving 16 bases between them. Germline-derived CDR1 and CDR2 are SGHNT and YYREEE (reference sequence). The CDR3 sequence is CASSLETGKKSNEQFF. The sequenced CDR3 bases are TGTGCCAGCAGCTTGGAAACAGGGAAGAAAAGCAATGAG. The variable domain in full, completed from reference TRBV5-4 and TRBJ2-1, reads ETGVTQSPTHLIKTRGQQVTLRCSSQSGHNTVSWYQQALGQGPQFIFQYYREEENGRGNFPPRFSGLQFPNYSSELNVNALELDDSALYLCASSLETGKKSNEQFFGPGTRLTVL.

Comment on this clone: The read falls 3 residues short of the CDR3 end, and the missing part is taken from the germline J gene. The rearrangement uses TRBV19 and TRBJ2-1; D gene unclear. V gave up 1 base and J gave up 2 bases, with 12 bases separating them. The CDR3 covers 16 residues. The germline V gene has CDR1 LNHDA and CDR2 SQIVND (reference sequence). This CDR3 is CASSIGSSPPYNEQFF. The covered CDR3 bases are TGTGCCAGTAGTATAGGTAGCAGCCCGCCCTACAATGAG.

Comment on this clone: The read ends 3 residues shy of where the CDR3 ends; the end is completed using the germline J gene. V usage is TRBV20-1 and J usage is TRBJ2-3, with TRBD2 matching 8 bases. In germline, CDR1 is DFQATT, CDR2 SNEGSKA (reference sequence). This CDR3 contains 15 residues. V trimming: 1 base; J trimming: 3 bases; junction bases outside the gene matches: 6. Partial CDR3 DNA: TGCAGTGCTAGAGTTAACGGGGGGGGTACAGATACG. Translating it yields CSARVNGGGTDT. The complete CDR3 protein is CSARVNGGGTDTQYF.

The CDR3: CSSPGSGTDTQYF. The DNA read from the CDR3 is TGCAGTTCCCCAGGGAGCGGCACAGATACG. The chain couples TRBV20-1 to TRBJ2-3; D assignment may be TRBD1 or TRBD2 (5 bases each). Read sequence stops 3 residues before the CDR3 end, and the germline J gene provides the missing end. Germline CDR1 is DFQATT and CDR2 is SNEGSKA (reference sequence). With 8 bases removed from V and 1 base from J, the gap between germline ends came to 13 bases. CDR3 length: 13 amino acids.

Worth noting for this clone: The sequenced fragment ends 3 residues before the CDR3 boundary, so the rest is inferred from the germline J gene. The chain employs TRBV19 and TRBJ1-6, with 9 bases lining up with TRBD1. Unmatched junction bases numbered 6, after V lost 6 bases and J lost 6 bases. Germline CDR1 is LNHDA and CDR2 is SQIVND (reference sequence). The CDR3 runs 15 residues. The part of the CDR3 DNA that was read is TGTGCCAGTAGCTTTGAGGGACAGGGTAATTCACCC. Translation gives CASSFEGQGNSP. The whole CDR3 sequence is CASSFEGQGNSPLHF.

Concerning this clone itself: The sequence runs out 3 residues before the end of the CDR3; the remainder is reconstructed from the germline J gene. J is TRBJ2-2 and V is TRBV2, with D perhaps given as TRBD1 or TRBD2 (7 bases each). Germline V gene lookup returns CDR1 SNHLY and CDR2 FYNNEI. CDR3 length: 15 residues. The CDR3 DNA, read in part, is TGTGCCAGCAGTGTTGGAGCAGGGGGAGGGCAAAGG. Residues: CASSVGAGGGQR. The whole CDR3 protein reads CASSVGAGGGQRLFF.

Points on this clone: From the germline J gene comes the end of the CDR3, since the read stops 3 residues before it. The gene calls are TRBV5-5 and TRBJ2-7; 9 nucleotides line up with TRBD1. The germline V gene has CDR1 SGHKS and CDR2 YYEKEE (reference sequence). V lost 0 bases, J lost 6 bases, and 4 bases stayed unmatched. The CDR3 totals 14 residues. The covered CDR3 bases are TGTGCCAGCAGCTTGGGGACAGGGGCCGGCGAG. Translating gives CASSLGTGAGE. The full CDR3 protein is CASSLGTGAGEQYF. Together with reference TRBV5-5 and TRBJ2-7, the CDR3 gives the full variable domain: DAGVTQSPTHLIKTRGQQVTLRCSPISGHKSVSWYQQVLGQGPQFIFQYYEKEERGRGNFPDRFSARQFPNYSSELNVNALLLGDSALYLCASSLGTGAGEQYFGPGTRLTVT.

The DNA read from the CDR3 is TGTGCCAGCAGCTTATCGACTAGCGGGATGGACATT. This translates into CASSLSTSGMDI. The complete CDR3 reads CASSLSTSGMDIQYF. The chain uses TRBV7-2 and TRBJ2-4, with 11 bases matching TRBD2. With the read ending 3 residues before the CDR3 end, the germline J gene is used to fill in that end. J was trimmed by 8 bases and V by 2 bases; bases with no gene match: 5. The CDR3 totals 15 residues. Per germline, CDR1 SGHTA and CDR2 FQGNSA.

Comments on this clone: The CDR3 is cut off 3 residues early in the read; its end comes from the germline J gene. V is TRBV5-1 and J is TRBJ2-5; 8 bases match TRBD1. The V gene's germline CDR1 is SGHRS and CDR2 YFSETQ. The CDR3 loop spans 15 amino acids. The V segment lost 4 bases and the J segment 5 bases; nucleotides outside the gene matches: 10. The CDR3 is CASSPGQGEMETQYF. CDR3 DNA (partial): TGCGCCAGCAGCCCCGGACAGGGAGAAATGGAGACC.

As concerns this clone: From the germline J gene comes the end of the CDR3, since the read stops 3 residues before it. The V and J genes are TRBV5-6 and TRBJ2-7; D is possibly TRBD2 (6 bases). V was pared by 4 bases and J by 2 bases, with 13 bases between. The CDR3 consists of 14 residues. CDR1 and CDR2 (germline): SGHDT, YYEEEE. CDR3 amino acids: CASSGWGETYEQYF. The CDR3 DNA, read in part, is TGTGCCAGCAGCGGGTGGGGGGAGACCTACGAG.

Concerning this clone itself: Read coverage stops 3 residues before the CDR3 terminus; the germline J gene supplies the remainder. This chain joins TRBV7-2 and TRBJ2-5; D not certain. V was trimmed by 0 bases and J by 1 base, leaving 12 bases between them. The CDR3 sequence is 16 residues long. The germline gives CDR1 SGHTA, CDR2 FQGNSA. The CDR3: CASSLALAEIQETQYF. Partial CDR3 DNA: TGTGCCAGCAGCTTAGCGCTGGCGGAGATCCAAGAGACC. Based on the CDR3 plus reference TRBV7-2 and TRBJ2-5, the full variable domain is GAGVSQSPSNKVTEKGKDVELRCDPISGHTALYWYRQSLGQGLEFLIYFQGNSAPDKSGLPSDRFSAERTGGSVSTLTIQRTQQEDSAVYLCASSLALAEIQETQYFGPGTRLLVL.

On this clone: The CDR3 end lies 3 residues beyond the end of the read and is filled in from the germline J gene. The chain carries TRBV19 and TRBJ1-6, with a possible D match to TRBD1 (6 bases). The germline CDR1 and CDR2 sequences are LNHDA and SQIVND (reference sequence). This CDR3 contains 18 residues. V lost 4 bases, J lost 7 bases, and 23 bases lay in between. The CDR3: CASSSQGPGLYMNSPLHF. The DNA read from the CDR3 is TGTGCCAGTAGTAGTCAGGGGCCAGGCCTCTACATGAATTCACCC.

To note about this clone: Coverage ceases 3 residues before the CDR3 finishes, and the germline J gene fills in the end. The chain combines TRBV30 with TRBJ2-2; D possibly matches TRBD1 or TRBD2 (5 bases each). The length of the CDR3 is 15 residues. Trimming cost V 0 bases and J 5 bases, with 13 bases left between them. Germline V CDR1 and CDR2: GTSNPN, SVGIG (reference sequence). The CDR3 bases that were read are TGTGCCTGGAGTGTACGAGCAGGGAGTACCGGGGAG. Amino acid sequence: CAWSVRAGSTGE. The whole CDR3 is CAWSVRAGSTGELFF. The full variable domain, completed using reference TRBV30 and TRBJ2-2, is SQTIHQWPATLVQPVGSPLSLECTVEGTSNPNLYWYRQAAGRGLQLLFYSVGIGQISSEVPQNLSASRPQDRQFILSSKKLLLSDSGFYLCAWSVRAGSTGELFFGEGSRLTVL.

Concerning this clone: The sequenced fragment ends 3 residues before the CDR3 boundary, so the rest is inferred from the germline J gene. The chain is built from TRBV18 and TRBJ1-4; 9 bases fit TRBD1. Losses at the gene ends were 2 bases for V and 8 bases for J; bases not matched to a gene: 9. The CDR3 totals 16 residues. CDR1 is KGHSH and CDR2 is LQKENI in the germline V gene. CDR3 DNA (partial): TGTGCCAGCTCACCAATAGAGGACAGGGGCAACGAAAAA. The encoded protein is CASSPIEDRGNEK. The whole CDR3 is CASSPIEDRGNEKLFF.

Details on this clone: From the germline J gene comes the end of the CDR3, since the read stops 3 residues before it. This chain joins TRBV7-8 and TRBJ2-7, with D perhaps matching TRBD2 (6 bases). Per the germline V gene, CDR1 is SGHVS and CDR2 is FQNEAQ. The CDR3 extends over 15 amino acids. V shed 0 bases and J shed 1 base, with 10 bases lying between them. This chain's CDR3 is CASSLAGSGSYEQYF. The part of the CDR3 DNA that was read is TGTGCCAGCAGCTTAGCGGGTAGCGGTTCCTACGAG.

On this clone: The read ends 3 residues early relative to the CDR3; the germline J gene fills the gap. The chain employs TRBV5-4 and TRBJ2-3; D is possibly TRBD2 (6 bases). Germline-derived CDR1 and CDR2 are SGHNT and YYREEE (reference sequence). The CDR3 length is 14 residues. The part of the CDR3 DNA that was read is TGTGCCAGCAGCCTGGAGTTCCCCGGGGGAACG. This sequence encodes CASSLEFPGGT. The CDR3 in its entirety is CASSLEFPGGTQYF.

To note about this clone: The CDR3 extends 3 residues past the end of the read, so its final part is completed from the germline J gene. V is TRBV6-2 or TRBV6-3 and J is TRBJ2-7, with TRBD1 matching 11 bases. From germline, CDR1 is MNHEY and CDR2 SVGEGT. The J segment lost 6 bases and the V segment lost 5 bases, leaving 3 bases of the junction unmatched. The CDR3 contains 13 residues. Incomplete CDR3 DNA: TGTGCCAGCAGTGGACAGGGGGCTGTCGAG. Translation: CASSGQGAVE. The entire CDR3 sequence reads CASSGQGAVEQYF.

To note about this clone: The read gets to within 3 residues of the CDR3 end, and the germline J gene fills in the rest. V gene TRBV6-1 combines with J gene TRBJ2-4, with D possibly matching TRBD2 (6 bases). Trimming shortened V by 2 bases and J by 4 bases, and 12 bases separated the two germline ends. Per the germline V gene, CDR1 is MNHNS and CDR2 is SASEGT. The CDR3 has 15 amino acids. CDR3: CASSESEAGKNIQYF. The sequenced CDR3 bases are TGTGCCAGCAGTGAATCGGAGGCGGGGAAAAACATT.